The 15 T cell receptor beta chains in this list originate from one sample, sequenced in a study of blood T cell repertoires in COVID-19. Assay used: immunoSEQ multiplex PCR; TCRdb lists only in-frame clones, some missing. This table has 450,000 to 500,000 clones, roughly 88% appearing once. Input material: peripheral blood. These receptors all come from a human donor in a cohort sampled during active COVID-19.

V gene TRBV6-1 combines with J gene TRBJ1-2; 12 bases align to TRBD1. Per germline, CDR1 MNHNS and CDR2 SASEGT. The CDR3 extends over 15 amino acids. With 2 bases clipped from V and 8 bases from J, the junction kept 6 bases outside the gene matches. The CDR3 DNA reads TGTGCCAGCAGTGAAAGGGACAGGGGGCTCGGGGGCTACACCTTC. This codes for CASSERDRGLGGYTF.

This chain links TRBV12-3 or TRBV12-4 with TRBJ2-2; no clear D. Trimming pared 4 bases from V and 7 bases from J, leaving 10 bases between. CDR3 size: 13 residues. DNA for the CDR3: TGTGCCAGCAGTTCTAACCCGTTCGGGGAGCTGTTTTTT. It is translated as CASSSNPFGELFF.

The chain is built from TRBV2 and TRBJ1-2; unclear D gene. Per the germline V gene, CDR1 is SNHLY and CDR2 is FYNNEI. The CDR3 extends over 17 amino acids. Trimming left V 3 bases short and J 4 bases short, with 21 bases between. This CDR3 reads CASSDHVAGKTLYGYTF. CDR3 DNA: TGTGCCAGCAGTGATCACGTAGCGGGAAAAACTCTCTATGGCTACACCTTC.

The J gene is TRBJ2-7, the V gene TRBV27; the D is unclear. V lost 6 bases, J lost 2 bases, and 14 bases lay in between. Germline V gives CDR1 MNHEY, CDR2 SMNVEV (reference sequence). The CDR3 loop spans 14 amino acids. CDR3 in amino acids: CASSNTRVAYEQYF. CDR3 sequence (DNA): TGTGCCAGCAGCAACACACGGGTTGCCTACGAGCAGTACTTC.

In this sample, this clone turned up a few times. The rearrangement joins TRBV30 to TRBJ1-5; 7 bases line up with TRBD1. In germline, CDR1 is GTSNPN, CDR2 SVGIG (reference sequence). The CDR3 sequence is 14 residues long. V lost 3 bases to trimming and J lost 4 bases; unmatched junction nucleotides: 6. The CDR3 nucleotides are TGTGCCTGGAGGGAAGGGACAGCTAATCAGCCCCAGCATTTT. Translated: CAWREGTANQPQHF.

The chain couples TRBV6-1 to TRBJ1-2, with D possibly being TRBD1 (5 bases). The CDR3 contains 17 residues. The germline V gene has CDR1 MNHNS and CDR2 SASEGT. Trimming shortened V by 2 bases and J by 3 bases, and 19 bases separated the two germline ends. CDR3 protein: CASSESGSPTGHYGYTF. The CDR3 DNA sequence: TGTGCCAGCAGTGAATCCGGCTCCCCTACAGGACACTATGGCTACACCTTC.

As regards this clone: Other DNA sequences from this sample encode an identical CDR3 as well. The chain uses TRBV7-9 and TRBJ1-4; tentative D call: TRBD1 (5 bases). Looked up from germline, CDR1 is SEHNR and CDR2 is FQNEAQ (reference sequence). The V and J ends lost 1 base and 8 bases respectively, with 11 bases between them. The CDR3 contains 14 residues. This CDR3 is CASSLGQGGEKLFF. DNA for the CDR3: TGTGCCAGCAGCTTAGGGCAGGGAGGGGAAAAACTGTTTTTT.

The V call is TRBV9, the J call TRBJ2-3, with 10 bases matching TRBD2. Unmatched junction bases numbered 14, after V lost 6 bases and J lost 4 bases. This CDR3 is 17 amino acids long. Germline CDR1 is SGDLS and CDR2 is YYNGEE. The CDR3: CASNEPFSGRSPDTQYF. In DNA form, the CDR3 reads TGTGCCAGCAACGAGCCCTTTAGCGGGAGGTCCCCAGATACGCAGTATTTT.

The rearrangement joins TRBV28 to TRBJ2-5; 12 bases are shared with TRBD2. Losses at the gene ends were 6 bases for V and 4 bases for J; bases not matched to a gene: 6. The germline gives CDR1 MDHEN, CDR2 SYDVKM. CDR3 length equals 15 residues. This CDR3 reads CASRPPSGRVETQYF. The CDR3 region has the DNA TGTGCCAGCAGGCCCCCTAGCGGGAGGGTAGAGACCCAGTACTTC.

The table lists this clone with many counts. The chain recombines TRBV7-9 with TRBJ2-1; 8 bases are shared with TRBD1. In germline, CDR1 is SEHNR, CDR2 FQNEAQ (reference sequence). There are 15 residues in the CDR3. Losses at the gene ends were 8 bases for V and 10 bases for J; bases not matched to a gene: 16. CDR3 coding DNA: TGTGCCAGCCTCCCCCGGGACAGGCCTTGGGGGGAGCAGTTCTTC. It yields the protein CASLPRDRPWGEQFF.

The chain combines TRBV6-6 with TRBJ2-4; possible D gene TRBD1, 6 bases. Germline V CDR1 and CDR2: MNHNY, SVGAGI (reference sequence). This CDR3 has 15 amino acids. V was pared by 4 bases and J by 1 base, with 11 bases between. The CDR3 DNA reads TGTGCCAGCAGTTCCGGACAGTGGGCCAAAAACATTCAGTACTTC. Protein sequence: CASSSGQWAKNIQYF.

The chain combines TRBV11-2 with TRBJ2-4; maybe TRBD2 (5 bases). The CDR3 runs 15 residues. Germline V gene sequence: CDR1 SGHAT, CDR2 FQNNGV. V lost 8 bases and J 0 bases, leaving 14 bases between the germline ends. The CDR3 loop reads CASGGRTLAKNIQYF. The CDR3 bases are TGTGCCAGCGGCGGGCGTACACTAGCCAAAAACATTCAGTACTTC.

The V call is TRBV30, the J call TRBJ2-5; 8 bases fit TRBD2. Germline trimming cut 1 base from V and 5 bases from J; bases unmatched to any gene: 3. This CDR3 is built from 13 residues. CDR1 and CDR2 (germline): GTSNPN, SVGIG (reference sequence). In DNA, the CDR3 is TGTGCCTGGAGTGGACCGGGGGGGGAGACCCAGTACTTC. It encodes CAWSGPGGETQYF.

This clone has a handful of counts. In DNA form, the CDR3 reads TGTGCCAGTAGTATAGGGGGACTCCCGAGCAATCAGCCCCAGCATTTT. It is translated as CASSIGGLPSNQPQHF. The chain carries TRBV19 and TRBJ1-5; tentative D call: TRBD1 (5 bases). This CDR3 is built from 16 residues. Trimming pared 1 base from V and 1 base from J, leaving 11 bases between. CDR1 and CDR2 from the germline V gene are LNHDA and SQIVND (reference sequence).

The V gene is TRBV5-6, the J gene TRBJ2-1; TRBD2 matches 7 bases. Germline V CDR1 and CDR2: SGHDT, YYEEEE. The CDR3 spans 18 residues. The ends lost 3 bases at V and 2 bases at J; junction bases unmatched: 14. DNA of the CDR3: TGTGCCAGCAGCTCCTTGTACCTTACGGGAGGCCCCTACAATGAGCAGTTCTTC. It specifies CASSSLYLTGGPYNEQFF.